Below are 16 T cell receptor beta chains sequenced from a single sample in a study of technical replicates of blood from a few donors. Repertoires were generated with immunoSEQ multiplex PCR, while TCRdb's copy carries only in-frame clones and drops some. The sample includes 50,000 to 80,000 clones, about 86% of them seen just once. Source material: PBMCs. These receptors were collected from a human donor in good health. Some clones in this sample may be carry-over from other donors' samples.

The chain recombines TRBV2 with TRBJ1-6; no definite D call. The V gene's germline CDR1 is SNHLY and CDR2 FYNNEI. There are 15 residues in the CDR3. Trimming took 6 bases from V and 8 from J, leaving 17 bases between them. CDR3 in DNA: TGTGCCAGCAGGACATACGAACGCATAGATTCACCCCTCCACTTT. This sequence encodes CASRTYERIDSPLHF.

The V call is TRBV6-5, the J call TRBJ1-4, with unresolved D. The CDR3 runs to 14 residues. From germline, CDR1 is MNHEY and CDR2 SVGAGI. Deletions cut 3 bases from V and 5 bases from J, with 10 bases between. The CDR3 reads CASSYSQQNEKLFF. CDR3 sequence (DNA): TGTGCCAGCAGTTATAGCCAGCAGAATGAAAAACTGTTTTTT.

This clone came up once. The chain joins TRBV6-5 to TRBJ1-2; D is undetermined. V lost 0 bases, J lost 2 bases, and 10 bases lay in between. The CDR3 is 15 residues long. Germline V gene sequence: CDR1 MNHEY, CDR2 SVGAGI. Here the CDR3 DNA reads TGTGCCAGCAGTTACTCTTTTTCGGGGAACTATGGCTACACCTTC. Translating gives CASSYSFSGNYGYTF.

This clone was counted once. This chain connects TRBV5-1 to TRBJ2-7; TRBD2 aligns across 8 bases. The CDR3 is 14 residues long. V lost 0 bases to trimming and J lost 7 bases; unmatched junction nucleotides: 6. CDR1 and CDR2 (germline): SGHRS, YFSETQ. The CDR3 loop is CASSLVGGTREQYF. The CDR3 DNA is TGCGCCAGCAGCTTGGTGGGAGGGACTAGAGAGCAGTACTTC.

This clone was detected only once. This chain links TRBV19 with TRBJ1-1, with D possibly TRBD1 on 6 matching bases. Germline V gene lookup returns CDR1 LNHDA and CDR2 SQIVND (reference sequence). The CDR3 spans 15 residues. Trimming removed 5 bases from V and 3 bases from J, with 16 bases in between. The CDR3 loop reads CASSGGRLGDTEAFF. CDR3 in DNA: TGTGCCAGTAGTGGGGGCAGGCTGGGTGACACTGAAGCTTTCTTT.

This rearrangement joins TRBV6-1 to TRBJ2-3, with TRBD2 matching 7 bases. CDR1 is MNHNS and CDR2 is SASEGT in the germline V gene. The length of the CDR3 is 15 residues. The V segment lost 2 bases and the J segment 6 bases; nucleotides outside the gene matches: 8. Here the CDR3 reads CASSELGGRRDTQYF. As DNA, the CDR3 is TGTGCCAGCAGTGAACTCGGCGGGAGAAGGGATACGCAGTATTTT.

This chain connects TRBV2 to TRBJ2-1; 8 bases map to TRBD1. Germline lookup yields CDR1 SNHLY and CDR2 FYNNEI. The CDR3 runs 13 residues. V dropped 8 bases and J dropped 4; count of bases not matched to a gene: 4. The CDR3 reads CASRGDRYNEQFF. DNA of the CDR3: TGTGCCAGCCGCGGGGACAGGTACAATGAGCAGTTCTTC.

The CDR3: CASSDRRTNTGELFF. CDR3 in DNA: TGTGCCAGCTCAGACAGGCGTACGAACACCGGGGAGCTGTTTTTT. The J gene is TRBJ2-2, the V gene TRBV18, with D perhaps matching TRBD1 (6 bases). The germline CDR1 and CDR2 sequences are KGHSH and LQKENI. Trimming shortened V by 5 bases and J by 0 bases, and 10 bases separated the two germline ends. The CDR3 runs 15 residues.

The V and J genes are TRBV30 and TRBJ1-1; D gene unclear. The CDR3 consists of 13 residues. Per germline, CDR1 GTSNPN and CDR2 SVGIG (reference sequence). Trimming stripped 5 bases from V and 4 bases from J, with 14 bases between. The CDR3 protein is CAWGPDTGTEAFF. The CDR3 DNA reads as TGTGCCTGGGGTCCCGATACGGGCACTGAAGCTTTCTTT.

The V and J genes are TRBV10-3 and TRBJ1-1; 7 nucleotides match TRBD1. The trim removed 6 bases at V and 3 bases at J, leaving 1 base unmatched. The length of the CDR3 is 12 residues. Germline V gene sequence: CDR1 ENHRY, CDR2 SYGVKD. CDR3 loop: CAIRTGHTEAFF. Written as DNA, the CDR3 is TGTGCCATCAGGACAGGGCACACTGAAGCTTTCTTT.

V and J are TRBV7-2 and TRBJ2-7; TRBD2 matches 9 bases. The CDR3 sequence is 16 residues long. Unmatched junction bases numbered 9, after V lost 0 bases and J lost 6 bases. The germline gives CDR1 SGHTA, CDR2 FQGNSA. CDR3 nucleotides: TGTGCCAGCAGCTTAGCTGAGGCGGGAGGGCCTTTCGAGCAGTACTTC. Translation gives CASSLAEAGGPFEQYF. The entire variable domain, with the rest obtained from reference TRBV7-2 and TRBJ2-7, is as follows: GAGVSQSPSNKVTEKGKDVELRCDPISGHTALYWYRQSLGQGLEFLIYFQGNSAPDKSGLPSDRFSAERTGGSVSTLTIQRTQQEDSAVYLCASSLAEAGGPFEQYFGPGTRLTVT.

The V gene is TRBV6-1, the J gene TRBJ2-4; no definite D call. The ends were cut back, 2 bases at V and 0 bases at J, with 14 bases in the middle. The CDR3 is 17 residues long. Per germline, CDR1 MNHNS and CDR2 SASEGT. CDR3 protein: CASSEQVNYIAKNIQYF. The CDR3 DNA is TGTGCCAGCAGTGAACAAGTCAATTACATAGCCAAAAACATTCAGTACTTC.

The rearrangement joins TRBV15 to TRBJ2-2; a possible D gene is TRBD1 (5 bases). This CDR3 has 19 residues. The germline gives CDR1 LNHNV, CDR2 YYDKDF (reference sequence). Deletions cut 0 bases from V and 1 base from J, with 18 bases between. The CDR3 nucleotides are TGTGCCACCAGCAGAGACCCAAAAGATCAGGGATGGAACACCGGGGAGCTGTTTTTT. Translation: CATSRDPKDQGWNTGELFF. Complete variable domain (other parts from reference TRBV15 and TRBJ2-2): DAMVIQNPRYQVTQFGKPVTLSCSQTLNHNVMYWYQQKSSQAPKLLFHYYDKDFNNEADTPDNFQSRRPNTSFCFLDIRSPGLGDTAMYLCATSRDPKDQGWNTGELFFGEGSRLTVL.

The rearrangement links TRBV5-1 to TRBJ2-1, with 7 bases aligning to TRBD1. Per the germline V gene, CDR1 is SGHRS and CDR2 is YFSETQ. CDR3 size: 14 residues. The trim removed 4 bases at V and 4 bases at J, leaving 5 bases unmatched. CDR3 DNA: TGCGCCAGCAGCCGAGGGGGCGAGTACAATGAGCAGTTCTTC. The encoded protein is CASSRGGEYNEQFF.

J is TRBJ1-4 and V is TRBV29-1; TRBD1 matches at 11 bases. CDR3 length: 14 residues. The junction had 6 bases not matched to a gene; V was cut back by 4 bases and J by 8 bases. The germline V gene encodes CDR1 SQVTM and CDR2 ANQGSEA. The CDR3 protein is CSVGTGGYGEKLFF. The CDR3 nucleotides read TGCAGCGTTGGGACAGGGGGCTATGGGGAAAAACTGTTTTTT.

The V and J genes are TRBV4-3 and TRBJ2-3; D is perhaps TRBD2 (6 bases). The CDR3 has 15 amino acids. CDR1 and CDR2 from the germline V gene are LGHNA and YSLEER. The V gene lost 0 bases and the J gene lost 6 bases, with 13 bases spanning the gap. The CDR3 DNA is TGCGCCAGCAGCCAAGAAGGGCGGGACCTGGATACGCAGTATTTT. This sequence encodes CASSQEGRDLDTQYF.